One sample yielded the 21 T cell receptor beta chains listed below, sequenced in a study of control samples from healthy donors and cancer patients. Data came from immunoSEQ multiplex PCR; TCRdb stores just in-frame clones and leaves some out. The table lists approximately 52,000 clones, 70% to 90% of them singletons. Sequenced: blood. The receptors here all came from a middle-aged man in good health.

The chain carries TRBV4-3 and TRBJ1-2; D may be TRBD1 (5 bases). V was cut by 0 bases and J by 1 base, with 9 bases left in between. Germline CDR1 is LGHNA and CDR2 is YSLEER. The CDR3 extends over 15 amino acids. The CDR3 protein is CASSQDWGVNYGYTF. The CDR3 coding sequence is TGCGCCAGCAGCCAAGATTGGGGGGTTAACTATGGCTACACCTTC.

This clone turned up a few times. The chain uses TRBV30 and TRBJ2-1; D possibly corresponds to TRBD2 (6 bases). The V end lost 1 base, the J end lost 7 bases, and 14 bases lay between the germline ends. This CDR3 is 14 amino acids long. Germline values: CDR1 GTSNPN, CDR2 SVGIG (reference sequence). In DNA form, the CDR3 reads TGTGCCTGGAGTGAGGGGTCTCGGGGGAATGAGCAGTTCTTC. This sequence encodes CAWSEGSRGNEQFF.

The rearrangement links TRBV5-1 to TRBJ1-1; D is perhaps TRBD1 (6 bases). CDR3 size: 13 residues. V was pared by 2 bases and J by 4 bases, with 9 bases between. Per the germline V gene, CDR1 is SGHRS and CDR2 is YFSETQ. As DNA, the CDR3 is TGCGCCAGCAGCTTAATAGGGGGCACTGAAGCTTTCTTT. This encodes CASSLIGGTEAFF.

This chain connects TRBV9 to TRBJ2-7; no definite D call. With 0 bases removed from V and 2 bases from J, the gap between germline ends came to 12 bases. CDR1 and CDR2 from the germline V gene are SGDLS and YYNGEE. CDR3 length: 15 amino acids. The CDR3 protein is CASSVGWAITYEQYF. Here the CDR3 DNA reads TGTGCCAGCAGCGTAGGATGGGCAATAACCTACGAGCAGTACTTC. Supplemented by reference TRBV9 and TRBJ2-7, the full variable domain reads DSGVTQTPKHLITATGQRVTLRCSPRSGDLSVYWYQQSLDQGLQFLIQYYNGEERAKGNILERFSAQQFPDLHSELNLSSLELGDSALYFCASSVGWAITYEQYFGPGTRLTVT.

The chain combines TRBV28 with TRBJ1-5, with unresolved D. Germline-derived CDR1 and CDR2 are MDHEN and SYDVKM. Trimming removed 3 bases from V and 7 bases from J, with 10 bases in between. The CDR3 runs 13 residues. The CDR3 loop reads CASSLRPGQPQHF. CDR3 nucleotides: TGTGCCAGCAGTTTGAGACCCGGGCAGCCCCAGCATTTT.

This sequence joins TRBV28 and TRBJ1-2; D is unresolved. V lost 7 bases and J 0 bases, leaving 21 bases between the germline ends. The germline V gene has CDR1 MDHEN and CDR2 SYDVKM. CDR3 length: 17 amino acids. CDR3 DNA: TGTGCCAGCATCTCCACCTCCCACAGAAGGACTAACTATGGCTACACCTTC. As protein: CASISTSHRRTNYGYTF.

This clone was observed once. The chain uses TRBV7-2 and TRBJ1-5; maybe TRBD1 (6 bases). The germline V gene has CDR1 SGHTA and CDR2 FQGNSA. There are 16 residues in the CDR3. V gave up 4 bases and J gave up 6 bases, with 19 bases separating them. CDR3 sequence reads: CASSSRGTGFVQPQHF. The CDR3 nucleotides are TGTGCCAGCAGCTCAAGGGGAACAGGGTTTGTTCAGCCCCAGCATTTT.

The chain links TRBV28 to TRBJ1-1; unclear D gene. V was pared by 8 bases and J by 1 base, with 11 bases between. Germline-derived CDR1 and CDR2 are MDHEN and SYDVKM. The CDR3 contains 13 residues. CDR3 protein: CASHWQPNTEAFF. The CDR3 DNA reads TGTGCCAGCCACTGGCAGCCGAACACTGAAGCTTTCTTT.

J is TRBJ1-1 and V is TRBV7-9; no definite D call. From germline, CDR1 is SEHNR and CDR2 FQNEAQ (reference sequence). V gave up 4 bases and J gave up 1 base, with 4 bases separating them. CDR3 length equals 12 residues. The CDR3 nucleotides read TGTGCCAGCAGCTATAAGAACACTGAAGCTTTCTTT. It translates to CASSYKNTEAFF. Together with reference TRBV7-9 and TRBJ1-1, the CDR3 gives the full variable domain: DTGVSQNPRHKITKRGQNVTFRCDPISEHNRLYWYRQTLGQGPEFLTYFQNEAQLEKSRLLSDRFSAERPKGSFSTLEIQRTEQGDSAMYLCASSYKNTEAFFGQGTRLTVV.

The rearrangement joins TRBV28 to TRBJ2-1; the D gene is possibly TRBD2 (5 bases). CDR3 size: 15 residues. Trimming removed 5 bases from V and 0 bases from J, with 11 bases in between. CDR1 and CDR2 (germline): MDHEN, SYDVKM. The CDR3 sequence is CASSLDRDSYNEQFF. CDR3 DNA: TGTGCCAGCAGTCTGGATCGGGACTCCTACAATGAGCAGTTCTTC.

The chain employs TRBV13 and TRBJ1-2; possibly TRBD1 for D (5 bases). Germline lookup yields CDR1 PRHDT and CDR2 FYEKMQ (reference sequence). The germline V and J ends were trimmed by 5 bases and 3 bases, with 16 bases remaining between them. The CDR3 loop spans 15 amino acids. CDR3 nucleotides: TGTGCCAGCAGCCCCCGCCCGGGGGACCACTATGGCTACACCTTC. Translating gives CASSPRPGDHYGYTF.

This clone occurred a few times. The V gene is TRBV29-1, the J gene TRBJ1-2; D gene uncertain. V gave up 8 bases and J gave up 2 bases, with 12 bases separating them. Germline V gene sequence: CDR1 SQVTM, CDR2 ANQGSEA. The CDR3 is 12 amino acids. The CDR3 nucleotides are TGCAGCACCCTTCACACGAACTATGGCTACACCTTC. It is translated as CSTLHTNYGYTF.

The V gene is TRBV4-2, the J gene TRBJ2-7; a possible D gene is TRBD2 (5 bases). Germline CDR1 is LGHNA and CDR2 is YNFKEQ. V was shortened by 0 bases and J by 1 base, with 10 bases between the two germline ends. The CDR3 is 15 amino acids. The CDR3 sequence: CASSQELSGSYEQYF. CDR3 sequence (DNA): TGTGCCAGCAGCCAAGAGTTGAGCGGTTCCTACGAGCAGTACTTC.

The genes are TRBV6-2 or TRBV6-3 and TRBJ2-5, with D tentatively TRBD2 (5 bases). The CDR3 has 12 amino acids. V lost 5 bases and J 5 bases, leaving 9 bases between the germline ends. Germline CDR1 MNHEY, CDR2 SVGEGT. CDR3 sequence: CASSPRGETQYF. In DNA form, the CDR3 reads TGTGCCAGCAGTCCCCGAGGGGAGACCCAGTACTTC.

The chain couples TRBV28 to TRBJ1-2; D call uncertain. V was shortened by 7 bases and J by 6 bases, with 12 bases between the two germline ends. Germline V CDR1 and CDR2: MDHEN, SYDVKM. The CDR3 runs to 12 residues. The CDR3 region is CASTQRVDGYTF. The CDR3 DNA follows: TGTGCCAGCACGCAAAGAGTTGATGGCTACACCTTC.

The chain joins TRBV28 to TRBJ2-7, with 8 bases fitting TRBD1. The J segment lost 2 bases and the V segment lost 6 bases, leaving 6 bases of the junction unmatched. This CDR3 is 14 amino acids long. Germline CDR1 and CDR2: MDHEN and SYDVKM. The CDR3 here is CASRRTGLTYEQYF. CDR3 bases: TGTGCCAGCAGAAGGACAGGGTTGACCTACGAGCAGTACTTC. Looking up the rest from reference TRBV28 and TRBJ2-7 gives the full variable domain: DVKVTQSSRYLVKRTGEKVFLECVQDMDHENMFWYRQDPGLGLRLIYFSYDVKMKEKGDIPEGYSVSREKKERFSLILESASTNQTSMYLCASRRTGLTYEQYFGPGTRLTVT.

V usage is TRBV28 and J usage is TRBJ1-5; a possible D gene is TRBD1 (5 bases). The CDR3 contains 15 residues. V was clipped by 2 bases and J by 2 bases, with 10 bases between them. CDR1 and CDR2 (germline): MDHEN, SYDVKM. The DNA for the CDR3 is TGTGCCAGCAGTTTAATTCCGGGGGGCAATCAGCCCCAGCATTTT. Translated, it gives CASSLIPGGNQPQHF.

The J gene is TRBJ2-6, the V gene TRBV5-1; tentative D call: TRBD1 (5 bases). CDR1 and CDR2 (germline): SGHRS, YFSETQ. The ends were cut back, 4 bases at V and 4 bases at J, with 15 bases in the middle. The CDR3 is made up of 16 amino acids. The CDR3: CASSDPRDLGANVLTF. Here the CDR3 DNA reads TGCGCCAGCAGCGACCCCAGGGATCTCGGGGCCAACGTCCTGACTTTC.

The rearrangement uses TRBV14 and TRBJ1-6; D is ambiguous. The CDR3 sequence is 13 residues long. Germline V gives CDR1 SGHDN, CDR2 FVKESK. The V end lost 2 bases, the J end lost 6 bases, and 5 bases lay between the germline ends. CDR3 region: CASSQYVNSPLHF. DNA for the CDR3: TGTGCCAGCAGCCAATACGTTAATTCACCCCTCCACTTT.

The chain links TRBV24-1 to TRBJ1-5, with 8 bases matching TRBD1. The trim removed 7 bases at V and 2 bases at J, leaving 6 bases unmatched. Looked up from germline, CDR1 is KGHDR and CDR2 is SFDVKD. This CDR3 has 15 residues. Here the CDR3 reads CATSAGQGGNQPQHF. In DNA, the CDR3 is TGTGCCACCAGCGCTGGACAGGGAGGCAATCAGCCCCAGCATTTT.

This rearrangement joins TRBV19 to TRBJ1-2, with 7 bases identical to TRBD1. This CDR3 contains 14 residues. The V and J ends lost 10 bases and 4 bases, in that order; junction bases with no gene match: 12. Germline V gene sequence: CDR1 LNHDA, CDR2 SQIVND (reference sequence). The CDR3 spells CATLRGRGTYGYTF. CDR3 nucleotide sequence: TGTGCCACCCTTCGCGGCAGGGGGACCTATGGCTACACCTTC.